The clone carrying this T cell receptor beta chain came up a few times. Antigen specificity is unknown. TCRdb ran MiXCR on the reads and lists one entry per CDR3 protein. Altogether fewer than 25,000 distinct CDR3 sequences are present, around 70% being singletons, with the ten largest covering about 14%. These data originate in a study of type 1 regulatory T cells. For the study at large: T-allo10 is an in vitro-generated, Tr1-enriched CD4 T cell product specific for alloantigen.

The graft donor-derived T-allo10 cells reportedly recognize host alloantigens, are anergic, and suppress alloantigen-specifically. The germline V gene encodes CDR1 MNHEY and CDR2 SVGEGT. The CDR3 consists of 17 residues. The V and J ends lost 5 bases and 7 bases, in that order; junction bases with no gene match: 17. The TCR was taken from a human donor in good health. The gene calls are TRBV6-2 or TRBV6-3 and TRBJ1-5, with 7 bases aligning to TRBD1. The specimen sequenced was cultured T cells, either the whole culture or a sorted T cell fraction (not recorded which). The subset denotes: Tr1-enriched cell product generated in vitro against host alloantigens. This CDR3 is CASSLNEARGQGQPQHF. CDR3 DNA sequence: TGTGCCAGCAGTCTCAACGAAGCAAGGGGGCAAGGGCAGCCCCAGCATTTT.